Below are 10 T cell receptor beta chains sequenced from a single sample in a study of cytomegalovirus exposure and HLA in healthy donors. Both 60 Vbeta primers and 13 Jbeta primers went into the PCR. Method: immunoSEQ multiplex PCR; TCRdb's copy keeps in-frame clones and lacks some. The sample comprises roughly 290,000 clones, 85% to 90% of which are singletons, and 2% to 3% rests with the top ten. The sequencing input was PBMCs. Every receptor here comes from a woman between 18 and 29 years old in good health and CMV-seronegative.

The genes are TRBV7-9 and TRBJ2-1; 9 bases are shared with TRBD2. Germline V gene data show CDR1 as SEHNR and CDR2 as FQNEAQ (reference sequence). Unmatched junction bases numbered 7, after V lost 2 bases and J lost 8 bases. CDR3 length equals 15 residues. The CDR3 bases are TGTGCCAGCAGCTTAACGGCGGGGGGGCTGTATGAGCAGTTCTTC. Translation gives CASSLTAGGLYEQFF.

V usage is TRBV7-6 and J usage is TRBJ2-1, with TRBD2 matching over 11 bases. The V gene end was trimmed by 8 bases and the J gene end by 6 bases; junction bases not matched to a gene: 6. Germline CDR1 reads SGHVS; CDR2 reads FNYEAQ. This CDR3 region has 14 residues. CDR3 sequence reads: CASGLAGGFNEQFF. In DNA form, the CDR3 reads TGTGCCAGCGGTTTAGCGGGGGGGTTCAATGAGCAGTTCTTC.

The chain couples TRBV9 to TRBJ2-1; 9 bases line up with TRBD2. This CDR3 has 15 residues. Germline V gives CDR1 SGDLS, CDR2 YYNGEE. V lost 1 base to trimming and J lost 4 bases; unmatched junction nucleotides: 3. The CDR3 region is CASSVSSGAYNEQFF. The CDR3 DNA follows: TGTGCCAGCAGCGTATCTAGCGGGGCATACAATGAGCAGTTCTTC. The complete variable domain, with remaining parts taken from reference TRBV9 and TRBJ2-1, reads DSGVTQTPKHLITATGQRVTLRCSPRSGDLSVYWYQQSLDQGLQFLIQYYNGEERAKGNILERFSAQQFPDLHSELNLSSLELGDSALYFCASSVSSGAYNEQFFGPGTRLTVL.

Here the CDR3 DNA reads TGTGCCAGCAGCTTACAGGCGTACAATGAGCAGTTCTTC. Translated, it gives CASSLQAYNEQFF. The V gene is TRBV5-6, the J gene TRBJ2-1; D may be TRBD1 (5 bases). Germline V gene lookup returns CDR1 SGHDT and CDR2 YYEEEE. The CDR3 loop spans 13 amino acids. V lost 2 bases and J lost 4, with 7 bases in between.

Comment on this clone: One end of the junction varies from germline; a read error may be responsible. The chain employs TRBV7-9 and TRBJ1-2; 7 bases map to TRBD1. This CDR3 region has 13 residues. Germline V CDR1 and CDR2: SEHNR, FQNEAQ (reference sequence). As DNA, the CDR3 is TGTTCCAGCAGCCCCGCGGGACAGTATGGCTACACCTTC. This gives the protein CSSSPAGQYGYTF.

The table lists this clone with a count of one. The V gene is TRBV5-6, the J gene TRBJ1-2; D possibly corresponds to TRBD1 (6 bases). Trimming removed 5 bases at V and 0 bases at J, with 11 bases between. The length of the CDR3 is 14 residues. In germline, CDR1 is SGHDT, CDR2 YYEEEE. Here the CDR3 reads CASRGGGSNYGYTF. The DNA of the CDR3 is TGTGCCAGCAGGGGCGGGGGCTCTAACTATGGCTACACCTTC.

This clone came up a few times. The rearrangement uses TRBV5-6 and TRBJ1-5; maybe TRBD1 (5 bases). Trimming left V 0 bases short and J 12 bases short, with 16 bases between. Germline CDR1 is SGHDT and CDR2 is YYEEEE. The CDR3 sequence is 14 residues long. CDR3 in DNA: TGTGCCAGCAGCTTGGTTGGAGGGGTGGGATACCAGCATTTT. Residues: CASSLVGGVGYQHF.

The chain recombines TRBV11-3 with TRBJ2-1, with 9 bases identical to TRBD1. V was clipped by 5 bases and J by 7 bases; unmatched bases: 12. Germline values: CDR1 SGHNT, CDR2 YENEEA. The CDR3 runs to 16 residues. Here the CDR3 DNA reads TGTGCCAGCAGCCTAGTGTTTGGGACAGGGTATAATGAGCAGTTCTTC. Protein product: CASSLVFGTGYNEQFF.

The CDR3 is CASRSQGQTIYEQYF. The CDR3 DNA follows: TGTGCCAGCAGATCTCAGGGACAGACAATTTACGAGCAGTACTTC. The rearrangement links TRBV6-5 to TRBJ2-7; 7 bases map to TRBD1. The V gene's germline CDR1 is MNHEY and CDR2 SVGAGI. The CDR3 contains 15 residues. The V segment lost 6 bases and the J segment 4 bases; nucleotides outside the gene matches: 12.

The rearrangement joins TRBV5-1 to TRBJ1-1; the D is unclear. The V gene's germline CDR1 is SGHRS and CDR2 YFSETQ. The CDR3 is 16 amino acids. Trimming shortened V by 1 base and J by 0 bases, and 13 bases separated the two germline ends. The CDR3 DNA reads TGCGCCAGCAGCTTGAGGGAGGGCGGGGTGAACACTGAAGCTTTCTTT. Translation: CASSLREGGVNTEAFF.